A single sample is the source of the 18 T cell receptor beta chains below, sequenced in a study of T cell responses to AZD1222 COVID-19 vaccine. The data were produced by immunoSEQ multiplex PCR, yet TCRdb's version contains in-frame clones alone and is incomplete. This table has 120,000 or so clones, about nine tenths appearing once. The source was peripheral blood, collected on day 0 of MenACWY control vaccination. These TCRs come from an adult in good health.

V is TRBV7-9 and J is TRBJ2-1; D tentatively reads TRBD1 or TRBD2 (6 bases each). The germline V gene has CDR1 SEHNR and CDR2 FQNEAQ (reference sequence). With 5 bases removed from V and 5 bases from J, the gap between germline ends came to 13 bases. CDR3 size: 14 residues. CDR3 in DNA: TGTGCCAGCAGCAGAGGGGGGTATGACAATGAGCAGTTCTTC. Protein product: CASSRGGYDNEQFF.

This clone has a single count. This chain uses TRBV3-1 (or the pseudogene TRBV3-2) with TRBJ2-7, with 8 bases aligning to TRBD2. Germline V gene lookup returns CDR1 LGHDT and CDR2 YNNKEL (reference sequence). The CDR3 is 14 amino acids. V lost 4 bases, J lost 4 bases, and 6 bases stayed unmatched. In DNA form, the CDR3 reads TGTGCCAGCAGCCTAAGCGGGAGCGGGTACGAGCAGTACTTC. This translates into CASSLSGSGYEQYF.

The chain combines TRBV12-3 or TRBV12-4 with TRBJ1-6, with TRBD1 identical over 7 bases. V was clipped by 6 bases and J by 15 bases; unmatched bases: 8. The CDR3 is made up of 12 amino acids. The CDR3 here is CASRRNDRDLHF. The DNA of the CDR3 is TGTGCCAGCAGACGAAATGACAGGGACCTCCACTTT.

The V and J genes are TRBV11-2 and TRBJ2-7; 8 nucleotides align to TRBD1. J was trimmed by 6 bases and V by 6 bases; bases with no gene match: 13. In germline, CDR1 is SGHAT, CDR2 FQNNGV. The CDR3 is 15 amino acids. The DNA of the CDR3 is TGTGCCAGCAGTGACACCCTAGACAGGGGAGGCGAGCAGTACGTC. This sequence encodes CASSDTLDRGGEQYV.

This clone came up once. The CDR3 here is CASSGGGLTEQYF. The CDR3 bases are TGTGCCAGCAGCGGGGGGGGTTTAACCGAGCAGTACTTC. The genes are TRBV5-4 and TRBJ2-7; 7 bases fit TRBD2. V lost 4 bases, J lost 6 bases, and 7 bases stayed unmatched. CDR3 length: 13 amino acids. The germline CDR1 and CDR2 sequences are SGHNT and YYREEE (reference sequence).

The chain employs TRBV6-4 and TRBJ2-1; D is perhaps TRBD2 (6 bases). The germline V and J ends were trimmed by 5 bases and 10 bases, with 15 bases remaining between them. The CDR3 totals 13 residues. Germline lookup yields CDR1 MRHNA and CDR2 SNTAGT. CDR3 sequence: CASSSGLLTEQFF. CDR3 DNA: TGTGCCAGCAGTTCGGGACTTCTAACGGAGCAGTTCTTC.

The chain has TRBV21-1 and TRBJ1-5; TRBD1 is the table's D call and was not checked against the DNA. TRBV21-1 is deemed a pseudogene. The CDR3 is 16 amino acids. The CDR3 DNA follows: TGTGCCAGCAGCCCAGGACAGGAGGGCAGCAATCAGCCCCAGCATTTT. Translating it yields CASSPGQEGSNQPQHF.

This clone was counted once. The chain joins TRBV2 to TRBJ1-5; 12 bases agree with TRBD1. The CDR3 covers 16 residues. Germline CDR1 is SNHLY and CDR2 is FYNNEI. J gave up 7 bases and V 3 bases, and 7 bases lay outside the gene matches. The CDR3 protein is CASSERRDRGPQPQHF. The CDR3 region has the DNA TGTGCCAGCAGTGAGCGCCGGGACAGGGGGCCCCAGCCCCAGCATTTT.

V gene TRBV2 combines with J gene TRBJ1-3; 10 bases are shared with TRBD1. After removal of 4 bases from V and 1 base from J, the junction contained 1 base not matched to a gene. The germline V gene encodes CDR1 SNHLY and CDR2 FYNNEI. The CDR3 has 15 residues. CDR3 loop: CASSGQGASGNTIYF. The CDR3 DNA is TGTGCCAGCAGTGGACAGGGGGCGTCTGGAAACACCATATATTTT.

This chain uses TRBV7-8 with TRBJ1-3, with 7 bases identical to TRBD1. V shed 8 bases, J shed 2 bases, and the junction held 9 bases outside the gene matches. This CDR3 has 15 amino acids. Germline V gene sequence: CDR1 SGHVS, CDR2 FQNEAQ. The DNA of the CDR3 is TGTGCCAGCGGCCGATTTACAGGGGCTGGAAACACCATATATTTT. Amino acid sequence: CASGRFTGAGNTIYF.

The V call is TRBV19, the J call TRBJ1-5; possible D gene TRBD1, 5 bases. The V gene's germline CDR1 is LNHDA and CDR2 SQIVND (reference sequence). V lost 6 bases and J lost 5, with 11 bases in between. The CDR3 is 13 residues long. CDR3 residues: CASSRDRDQPQHF. The CDR3 DNA sequence: TGTGCCAGTAGCCGGGACCGAGATCAGCCCCAGCATTTT.

The rearrangement links TRBV7-6 to TRBJ2-2; possibly TRBD2 for D (6 bases). CDR1 SGHVS and CDR2 FNYEAQ come from the germline V gene. V lost 5 bases to trimming and J lost 0 bases, with 13 bases between them. CDR3 length equals 16 residues. The CDR3 nucleotides read TGTGCCAGCAGCGGGGAAGGACTACCGAACACCGGGGAGCTGTTTTTT. It is translated as CASSGEGLPNTGELFF. The entire variable domain, with the rest obtained from reference TRBV7-6 and TRBJ2-2, is as follows: GAGVSQSPRYKVTKRGQDVALRCDPISGHVSLYWYRQALGQGPEFLTYFNYEAQQDKSGLPNDRFSAERPEGSISTLTIQRTEQRDSAMYRCASSGEGLPNTGELFFGEGSRLTVL.

The CDR3 reads CASSEGRVVVSSTDTQYF. CDR3 sequence (DNA): TGTGCCAGCAGCGAAGGCAGGGTGGTAGTATCTAGCACAGATACGCAGTATTTT. The chain joins TRBV7-9 to TRBJ2-3; possibly TRBD1 for D (5 bases). There are 18 residues in the CDR3. Trimming shortened V by 5 bases and J by 0 bases, and 21 bases separated the two germline ends. Germline loops: CDR1 SEHNR, CDR2 FQNEAQ (reference sequence).

The chain is built from TRBV24-1 and TRBJ2-2, with D perhaps TRBD1 (7 bases). The CDR3 length is 17 residues. Trimming took off 7 bases at V and 3 bases at J, with 20 bases between the two ends. Germline V gives CDR1 KGHDR, CDR2 SFDVKD. CDR3 DNA: TGTGCCACCAGCAACAATAGACAGGGAGGATACACCGGGGAGCTGTTTTTT. It encodes CATSNNRQGGYTGELFF.

Judged by abundance, this clone is medium-sized. The rearrangement uses TRBV5-1 and TRBJ2-5, with TRBD1 identical over 9 bases. The germline V gene has CDR1 SGHRS and CDR2 YFSETQ. With V trimmed by 7 bases and J by 3 bases, 4 bases remained unmatched. The CDR3 runs to 13 residues. In DNA form, the CDR3 reads TGCGCCAGCGCGGGACAGGGAGAAGAGACCCAGTACTTC. Amino acid sequence: CASAGQGEETQYF.

V and J are TRBV4-2 and TRBJ2-1; D is undetermined. Germline lookup yields CDR1 LGHNA and CDR2 YNFKEQ. Trimming left V 0 bases short and J 4 bases short, with 13 bases between. The CDR3 is 16 residues long. The CDR3 sequence: CASSQEGSSGYNEQFF. The CDR3 DNA is TGTGCCAGCAGCCAAGAAGGGTCTTCTGGGTACAATGAGCAGTTCTTC.

The chain uses TRBV5-8 and TRBJ2-3; TRBD1 matches 10 bases. Germline values: CDR1 SGHTS, CDR2 YDEGEE. The CDR3 is 14 residues long. With 7 bases clipped from V and 6 bases from J, the junction kept 8 bases outside the gene matches. The CDR3 sequence is CASRPGQGKDTQYF. CDR3 nucleotide sequence: TGTGCCAGCCGTCCGGGACAGGGGAAGGATACGCAGTATTTT.

The chain carries TRBV7-2 and TRBJ2-1, with 9 bases lining up with TRBD1. V dropped 3 bases and J dropped 4; count of bases not matched to a gene: 4. The CDR3 consists of 15 residues. Germline CDR1 and CDR2: SGHTA and FQGNSA. CDR3 in amino acids: CASSFRDRVYNEQFF. CDR3 bases: TGTGCCAGCAGCTTCCGGGACAGGGTTTACAATGAGCAGTTCTTC.